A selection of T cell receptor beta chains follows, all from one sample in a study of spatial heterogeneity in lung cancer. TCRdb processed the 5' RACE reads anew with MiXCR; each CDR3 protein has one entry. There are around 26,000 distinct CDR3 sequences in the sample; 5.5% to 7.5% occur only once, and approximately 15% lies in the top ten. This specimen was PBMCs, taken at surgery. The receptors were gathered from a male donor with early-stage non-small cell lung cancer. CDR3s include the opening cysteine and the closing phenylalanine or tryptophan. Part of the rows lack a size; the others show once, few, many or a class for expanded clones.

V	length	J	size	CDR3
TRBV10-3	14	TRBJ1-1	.	CAISETGVNTEAFF
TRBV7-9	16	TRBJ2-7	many	CASSSWTSLVEGEQYF
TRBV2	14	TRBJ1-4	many	CASSEGPGYEKLFF
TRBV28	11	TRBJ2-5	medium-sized	CASSLAETQYF
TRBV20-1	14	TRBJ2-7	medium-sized	CSASKGTRGYEQYF
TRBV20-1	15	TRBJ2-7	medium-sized	CSAREWLAGVGEQYF
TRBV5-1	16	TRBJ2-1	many	CASSTGQLSSYNEQFF
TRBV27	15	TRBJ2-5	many	CASMSVRRVQETQYF
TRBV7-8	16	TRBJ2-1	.	CASSPDSGRGINEQFF
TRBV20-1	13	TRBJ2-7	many	CSAVAESSYEQYF
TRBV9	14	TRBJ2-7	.	CASSASGDWYEQYF
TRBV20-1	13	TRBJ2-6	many	CSARVSGANVLTF
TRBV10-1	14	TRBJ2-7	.	CASSASETRYEQYF
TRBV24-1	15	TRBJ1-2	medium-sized	CATSEAGQAVYGYTF
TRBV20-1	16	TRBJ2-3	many	CSATILRLAARDTQYF
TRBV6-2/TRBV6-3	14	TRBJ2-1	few	CASRISGRSNEQFF
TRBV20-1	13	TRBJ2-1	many	CSARLQLQIPQFF